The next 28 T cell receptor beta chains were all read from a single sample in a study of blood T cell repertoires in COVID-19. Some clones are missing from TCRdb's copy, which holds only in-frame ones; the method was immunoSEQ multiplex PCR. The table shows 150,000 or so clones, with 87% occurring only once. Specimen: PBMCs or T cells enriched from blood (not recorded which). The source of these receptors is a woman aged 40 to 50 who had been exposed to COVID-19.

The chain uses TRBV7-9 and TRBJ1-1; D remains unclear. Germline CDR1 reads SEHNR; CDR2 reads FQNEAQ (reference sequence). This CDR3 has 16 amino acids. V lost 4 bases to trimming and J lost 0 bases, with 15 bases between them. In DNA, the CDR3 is TGTGCCAGCAGCTCCCCAGGCGCCAGGATGAACACTGAAGCTTTCTTT. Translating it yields CASSSPGARMNTEAFF. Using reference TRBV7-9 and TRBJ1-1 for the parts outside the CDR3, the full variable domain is DTGVSQNPRHKITKRGQNVTFRCDPISEHNRLYWYRQTLGQGPEFLTYFQNEAQLEKSRLLSDRFSAERPKGSFSTLEIQRTEQGDSAMYLCASSSPGARMNTEAFFGQGTRLTVV.

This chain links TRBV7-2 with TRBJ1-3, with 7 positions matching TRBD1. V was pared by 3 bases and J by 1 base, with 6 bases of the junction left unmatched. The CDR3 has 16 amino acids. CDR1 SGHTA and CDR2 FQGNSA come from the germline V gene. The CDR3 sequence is CASSFKGARSGNTIYF. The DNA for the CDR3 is TGTGCCAGCAGCTTTAAGGGGGCGCGGTCTGGAAACACCATATATTTT.

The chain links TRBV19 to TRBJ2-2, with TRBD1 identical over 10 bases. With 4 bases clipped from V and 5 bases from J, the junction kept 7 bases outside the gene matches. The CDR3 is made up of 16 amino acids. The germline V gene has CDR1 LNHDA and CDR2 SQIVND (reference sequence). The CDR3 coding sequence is TGTGCCAGTAGTACAAGGACAGGGGGAGGGACCGGGGAGCTGTTTTTT. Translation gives CASSTRTGGGTGELFF. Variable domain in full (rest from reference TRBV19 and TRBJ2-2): DGGITQSPKYLFRKEGQNVTLSCEQNLNHDAMYWYRQDPGQGLRLIYYSQIVNDFQKGDIAEGYSVSREKKESFPLTVTSAQKNPTAFYLCASSTRTGGGTGELFFGEGSRLTVL.

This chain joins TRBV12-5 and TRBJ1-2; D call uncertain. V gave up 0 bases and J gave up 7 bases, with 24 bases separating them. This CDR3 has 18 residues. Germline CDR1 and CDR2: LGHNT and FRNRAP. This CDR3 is CASGLVPFFMGREIGYTF. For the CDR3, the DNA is TGTGCTAGTGGTTTGGTACCATTCTTCATGGGGAGGGAGATTGGCTACACCTTC.

DNA for the CDR3: TGTGCCATCAGTACGACAGGGGGCGCCGTAGATACGCAGTATTTT. This sequence encodes CAISTTGGAVDTQYF. This rearrangement joins TRBV10-3 to TRBJ2-3; 10 bases line up with TRBD1. Unmatched junction bases numbered 7, after V lost 5 bases and J lost 5 bases. The CDR3 extends over 15 amino acids. Germline V gene data show CDR1 as ENHRY and CDR2 as SYGVKD.

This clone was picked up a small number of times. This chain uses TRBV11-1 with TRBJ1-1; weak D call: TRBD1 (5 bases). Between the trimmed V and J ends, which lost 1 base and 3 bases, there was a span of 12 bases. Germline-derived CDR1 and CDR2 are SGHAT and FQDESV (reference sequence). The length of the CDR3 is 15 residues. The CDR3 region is CASSLDPGRDTEAFF. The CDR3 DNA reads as TGTGCCAGCAGCTTAGATCCAGGGAGGGACACTGAAGCTTTCTTT.

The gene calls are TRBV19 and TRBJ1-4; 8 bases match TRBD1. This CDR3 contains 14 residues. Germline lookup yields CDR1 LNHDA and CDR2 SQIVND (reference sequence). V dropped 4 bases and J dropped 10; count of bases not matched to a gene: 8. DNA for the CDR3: TGTGCCAGTAGTAAGACAGGGGATCAGAGAAAACTGTTTTTT. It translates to CASSKTGDQRKLFF.

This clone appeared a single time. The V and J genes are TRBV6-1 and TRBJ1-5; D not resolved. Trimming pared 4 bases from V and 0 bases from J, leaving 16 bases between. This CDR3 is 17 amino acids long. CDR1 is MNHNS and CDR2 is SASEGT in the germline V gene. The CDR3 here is CASSALGGDDSNQPQHF. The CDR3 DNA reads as TGTGCCAGCAGTGCCCTCGGAGGAGACGATAGCAATCAGCCCCAGCATTTT.

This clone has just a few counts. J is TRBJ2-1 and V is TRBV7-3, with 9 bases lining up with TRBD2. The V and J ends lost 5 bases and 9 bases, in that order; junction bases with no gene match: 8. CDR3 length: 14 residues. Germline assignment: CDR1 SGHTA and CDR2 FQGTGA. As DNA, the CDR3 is TGTGCCAGCAGCCCCCGGGGGACTAGCCCTGAGCAGTTCTTC. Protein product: CASSPRGTSPEQFF.

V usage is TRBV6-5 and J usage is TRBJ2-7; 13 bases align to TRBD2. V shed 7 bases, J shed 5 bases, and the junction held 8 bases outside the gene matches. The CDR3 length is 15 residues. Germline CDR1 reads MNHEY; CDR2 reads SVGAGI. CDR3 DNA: TGTGCCAGCAAGGCGGGGACTAGCGGGACCCACGAGCAGTACTTC. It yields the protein CASKAGTSGTHEQYF.

CDR3 sequence reads: CASSAGTVGDQPQHF. CDR3 nucleotides: TGTGCCAGCAGCGCCGGGACAGTCGGAGATCAGCCCCAGCATTTT. This chain uses TRBV5-4 with TRBJ1-5; TRBD1 matches at 7 bases. The CDR3 spans 15 residues. With V trimmed by 4 bases and J by 5 bases, 9 bases remained unmatched. CDR1 is SGHNT, CDR2 YYREEE, per germline (reference sequence). Filled out from reference TRBV5-4 and TRBJ1-5, the complete variable domain reads ETGVTQSPTHLIKTRGQQVTLRCSSQSGHNTVSWYQQALGQGPQFIFQYYREEENGRGNFPPRFSGLQFPNYSSELNVNALELDDSALYLCASSAGTVGDQPQHFGDGTRLSIL.

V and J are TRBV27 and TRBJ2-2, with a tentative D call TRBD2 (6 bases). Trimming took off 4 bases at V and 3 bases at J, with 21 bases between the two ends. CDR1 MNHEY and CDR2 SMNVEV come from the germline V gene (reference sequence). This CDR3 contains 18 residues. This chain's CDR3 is CASSSPGYVGGYTGELFF. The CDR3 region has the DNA TGTGCCAGCAGTTCCCCAGGGTATGTGGGGGGATACACCGGGGAGCTGTTTTTT.

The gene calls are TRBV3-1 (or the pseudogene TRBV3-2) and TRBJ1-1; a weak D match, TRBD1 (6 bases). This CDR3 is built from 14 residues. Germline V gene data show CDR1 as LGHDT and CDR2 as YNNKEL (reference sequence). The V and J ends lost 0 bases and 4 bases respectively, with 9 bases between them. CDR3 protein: CASSQDPGVTEAFF. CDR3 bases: TGTGCCAGCAGCCAAGATCCAGGGGTCACTGAAGCTTTCTTT.

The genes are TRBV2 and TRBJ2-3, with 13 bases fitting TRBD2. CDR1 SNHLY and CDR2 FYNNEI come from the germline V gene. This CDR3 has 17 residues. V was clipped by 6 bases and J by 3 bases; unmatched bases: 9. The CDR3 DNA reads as TGTGCCAGCAGGCCCGGACTAGCGGGAGTTTTGACAGATACGCAGTATTTT. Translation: CASRPGLAGVLTDTQYF.

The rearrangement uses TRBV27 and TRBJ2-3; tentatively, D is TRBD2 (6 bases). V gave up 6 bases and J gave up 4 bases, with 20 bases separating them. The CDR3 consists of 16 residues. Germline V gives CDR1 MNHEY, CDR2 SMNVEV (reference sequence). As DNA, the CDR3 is TGTGCCAGCAGCCACAGACTAGAGGGGCGGTCAGATACGCAGTATTTT. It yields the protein CASSHRLEGRSDTQYF.

The CDR3 loop reads CASRQGDYGYTF. The DNA for the CDR3 is TGTGCCAGTCGACAGGGAGACTATGGCTACACCTTC. V is TRBV19 and J is TRBJ1-2, with TRBD1 matching over 7 bases. Germline V CDR1 and CDR2: LNHDA, SQIVND (reference sequence). The CDR3 covers 12 residues. The V and J ends lost 8 bases and 3 bases, in that order; junction bases with no gene match: 3.

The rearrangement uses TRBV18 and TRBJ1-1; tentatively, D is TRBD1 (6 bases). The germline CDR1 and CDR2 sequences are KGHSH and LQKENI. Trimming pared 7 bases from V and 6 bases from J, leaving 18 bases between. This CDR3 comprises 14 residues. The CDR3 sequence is CASYSGAVEAEAFF. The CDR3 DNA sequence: TGTGCCAGCTACTCAGGGGCGGTTGAGGCTGAAGCTTTCTTT.

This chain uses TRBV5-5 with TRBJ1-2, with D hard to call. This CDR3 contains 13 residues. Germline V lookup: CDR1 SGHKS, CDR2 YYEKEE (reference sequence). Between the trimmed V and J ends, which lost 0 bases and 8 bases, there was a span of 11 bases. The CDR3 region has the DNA TGTGCCAGCAGCTTGGTCCTTAGAGGAGGCTACACCTTC. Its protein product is CASSLVLRGGYTF.

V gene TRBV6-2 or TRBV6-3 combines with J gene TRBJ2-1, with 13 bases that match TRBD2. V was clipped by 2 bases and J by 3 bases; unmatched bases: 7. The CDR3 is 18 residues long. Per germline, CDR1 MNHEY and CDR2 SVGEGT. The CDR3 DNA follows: TGTGCCAGCAGTTACGGGACTAGCGGGACTGCGATCTACAATGAGCAGTTCTTC. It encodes CASSYGTSGTAIYNEQFF.

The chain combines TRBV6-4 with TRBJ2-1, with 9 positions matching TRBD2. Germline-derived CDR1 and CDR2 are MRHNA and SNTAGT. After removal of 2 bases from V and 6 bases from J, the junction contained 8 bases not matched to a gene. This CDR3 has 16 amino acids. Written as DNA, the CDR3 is TGTGCCAGCAGTGACGGCCCCCTTAGCGGGAGCAATGAGCAGTTCTTC. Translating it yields CASSDGPLSGSNEQFF.

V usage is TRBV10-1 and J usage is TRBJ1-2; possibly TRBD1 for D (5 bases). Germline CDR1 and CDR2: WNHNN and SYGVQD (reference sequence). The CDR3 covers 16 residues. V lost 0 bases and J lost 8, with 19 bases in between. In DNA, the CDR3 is TGCGCCAGCAGTGAGTCGAGGTCGGGGGGAATAAGCGGCTACACCTTC. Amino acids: CASSESRSGGISGYTF.

The CDR3, as DNA: TGTGCCATCTTGGGACAGCGGAGGAACACCATATATTTT. Translating gives CAILGQRRNTIYF. The chain employs TRBV10-3 and TRBJ1-3; 7 positions agree with TRBD1. Germline V gives CDR1 ENHRY, CDR2 SYGVKD. Unmatched junction bases numbered 8, after V lost 8 bases and J lost 7 bases. The CDR3 extends over 13 amino acids.

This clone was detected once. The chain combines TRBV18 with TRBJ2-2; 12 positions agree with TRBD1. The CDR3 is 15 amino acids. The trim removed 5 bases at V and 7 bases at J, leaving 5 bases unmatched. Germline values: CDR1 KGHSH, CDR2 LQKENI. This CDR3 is CASSTGQGAGGELFF. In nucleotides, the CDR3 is TGTGCCAGCTCAACGGGACAGGGGGCCGGCGGGGAGCTGTTTTTT.

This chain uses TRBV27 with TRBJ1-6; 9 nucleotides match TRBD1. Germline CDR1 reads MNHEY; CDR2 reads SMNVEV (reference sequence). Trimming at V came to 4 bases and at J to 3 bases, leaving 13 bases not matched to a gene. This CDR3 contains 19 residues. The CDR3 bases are TGTGCCAGCAGTTCGAAATGGGACAGGGAGTTCAACTATAATTCACCCCTCCACTTT. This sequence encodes CASSSKWDREFNYNSPLHF.

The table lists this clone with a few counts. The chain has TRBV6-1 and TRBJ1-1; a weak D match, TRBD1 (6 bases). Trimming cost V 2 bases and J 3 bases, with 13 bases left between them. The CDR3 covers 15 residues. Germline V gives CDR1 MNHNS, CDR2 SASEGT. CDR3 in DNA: TGTGCCAGCAGTGAACCGTTTGCAGGGGACACTGAAGCTTTCTTT. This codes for CASSEPFAGDTEAFF.

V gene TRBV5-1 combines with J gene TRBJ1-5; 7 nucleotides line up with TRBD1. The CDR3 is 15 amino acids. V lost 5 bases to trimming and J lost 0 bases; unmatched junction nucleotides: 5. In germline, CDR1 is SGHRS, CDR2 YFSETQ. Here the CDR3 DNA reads TGCGCCAGCAGGGCCGGGACAGATAGCAATCAGCCCCAGCATTTT. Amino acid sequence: CASRAGTDSNQPQHF.

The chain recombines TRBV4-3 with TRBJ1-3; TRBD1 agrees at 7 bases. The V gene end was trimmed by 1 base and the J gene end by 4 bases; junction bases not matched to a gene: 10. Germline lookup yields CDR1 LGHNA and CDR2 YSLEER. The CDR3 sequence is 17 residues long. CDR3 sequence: CASSQGWATGSGNTIYF. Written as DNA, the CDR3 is TGCGCCAGCAGCCAAGGGTGGGCGACAGGGAGCGGAAACACCATATATTTT.

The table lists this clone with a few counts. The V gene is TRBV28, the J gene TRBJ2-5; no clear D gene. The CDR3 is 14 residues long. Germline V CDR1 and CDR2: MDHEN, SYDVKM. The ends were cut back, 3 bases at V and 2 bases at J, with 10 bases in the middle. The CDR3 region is CASSLTEDQETQYF. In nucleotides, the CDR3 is TGTGCCAGCAGTTTGACCGAGGATCAAGAGACCCAGTACTTC.